These 3 T cell receptor beta chains originate from one sample sequenced in a study of CXCR3-negative and CXCR3-positive naive CD8 T cells. Study results and limitations: Greater hydrophobicity was found in TRB CDR3s of CXCR3-positive naive cells than of CXCR3-negative naive cells.

Libraries were UMI-labeled 5' RACE TRB cDNA. TCRdb re-called the 5' RACE reads and catalogs CDR3 proteins one per entry, DNA excluded. The sample data list over 95,000 distinct CDR3 sequences. These TCRs are of unknown antigen specificity. The sample consisted of naive CXCR3+ CD8+ T cells from blood. The subset was: CD45RO-CCR7+CD27+CD95- naive CD8+ T cells expressing CXCR3 (TNR3+). The source is a human donor in good health. Some clones in this sample may be carry-over from other donors' samples.

The rearrangement links TRBV10-3 to TRBJ2-7; TCRdb lists TRBD2, though no DNA is available to test this call. The CDR3 is 14 amino acids. Germline CDR1 and CDR2: ENHRY and SYGVKD. This CDR3 reads CAINGGGSSYEQYF.

The V call is TRBV20-1, the J call TRBJ2-1. This CDR3 spans 11 amino acids. Germline assignment: CDR1 DFQATT and CDR2 SNEGSKA (reference sequence). The CDR3 protein is CSANLGSEQFF.

The V call is TRBV14, the J call TRBJ2-1; TCRdb picks TRBD1, but there is no DNA to check that call. CDR3 length: 16 amino acids. The germline V gene encodes CDR1 SGHDN and CDR2 FVKESK. This CDR3 reads CASSQAAGGPYNEQFF. The full variable domain, rest sourced from reference TRBV14 and TRBJ2-1, is EAGVTQFPSHSVIEKGQTVTLRCDPISGHDNLYWYRRVMGKEIKFLLHFVKESKQDESGMPNNRFLAERTGGTYSTLKVQPAELEDSGVYFCASSQAAGGPYNEQFFGPGTRLTVL.